The sequence of this T cell receptor beta chain was determined in a study of T-cell reconstitution after alpha-beta-depleted transplantation in children. General study results and limits: A year post-transplant, T-cell counts and diversity derived mostly from newly produced T cells. The origin of alpha-beta T cells about two months after transplant was reportedly several hundred expanded graft clones. Surviving thymic progenitors and recipient T cells were the source of high TCRbeta diversity at day 60 in some patients.

This clonotype has only a few counts. Its target is unknown. The library targeted TCRbeta and was prepared with unique molecular identifiers. TCRdb processed the PCR reads anew with MiXCR; each CDR3 protein has one entry. The sample yields fewer than 700,000 distinct CDR3 sequences, over 10% seen once. The receptor comes from a male patient younger than 18 who had a stem cell transplant for acute myeloid leukemia, so the T cells may come from the graft donor. Sequencing was performed on PBMCs, mostly from graft donor cells, taken 360 days after TCRalphabeta/CD19-depleted stem cell transplant.

The CDR3 sequence: CASSLAVGGEDNEQFF. CDR3 DNA: TGTGCCAGCAGCTTAGCGGTGGGGGGGGAAGACAATGAGCAGTTCTTC. The chain recombines TRBV7-8 with TRBJ2-1; 7 bases are shared with TRBD2. The ends lost 0 bases at V and 5 bases at J; junction bases unmatched: 7. The CDR3 spans 16 residues. Germline-derived CDR1 and CDR2 are SGHVS and FQNEAQ.